This TCR beta chain was captured by sequencing in a study of T cells expressing NK-cell markers. Across the study: According to the study, TCR beta repertoires originated from sorted CD3+CD56+NKG2C+, CD3+CD56+NKG2C- and CD3+CD56-NKG2C+ T cells.

The CDR3 extends over 11 amino acids. In germline, CDR1 is SQVTM, CDR2 ANQGSEA. UMIs were included in TCR beta cDNA generated by 5'RACE template switching. TCRdb re-analyzed the 5' RACE reads; it lists each CDR3 protein once, without DNA. This table holds approximately 380,000 distinct CDR3 sequences. General study findings and limits: Over 5 donors carried dominant NKG2C+ clonotypes that made up roughly 1.0-8% of their CD8+ T cells.

As concerns this clonotype: Its specificity is unknown.

V usage is TRBV29-1 and J usage is TRBJ1-4. The sequencing sample was made of blood T cells: a sorted CD56 or NKG2C T cell subset, CD4+ or CD8+ T cells, or bulk PBMC T cells (not recorded which). The receptor comes from a man aged 18 to 69 in good health. This chain's CDR3 is CSVVGNEKLFF.